This TCR beta chain is drawn from a study of Ad26.COV2.S vaccination and SARS-CoV-2 variants. Whole-study context: Doses of Ad26.COV2.S were injected into muscle once or twice, 56 days apart.

Comments on this clone: The antigen remains undetermined.

The CDR3 runs to 16 residues. Trimming stripped 1 base from V and 1 base from J, with 14 bases between. Germline loops: CDR1 SGHTA, CDR2 FQGNSA. Whole-study results and caveats: Marked by substantial breadth, spike-specific CD8+ and CD4+ T cell responses were reportedly seen after vaccination. Possibly, TCR breadth and depth analyses underestimated total T cell responses.

Generated by immunoSEQ multiplex PCR, the TCRdb table keeps only in-frame clones and is missing some. The sample records roughly 350,000 clones, around 90% being singletons. Indicated treatment: 19 received Ad26.COV2.S at low or high dose, single or two shots; 5 received placebo; per-sample allocation not given. The samples date from day 63 after the first vaccine or placebo injection. This adult donor, from Boston, was 18-55 years old. This rearrangement joins TRBV7-2 to TRBJ2-7, with a weak D call TRBD1 (5 bases). The TCR sequence derives from a person between 18 and 60 years old who received the Ad26.COV2.S COVID-19 vaccine or a placebo. The sample was peripheral blood, taken in a trial of Ad26.COV2.S vaccine versus placebo. DNA for the CDR3: TGTGCCAGCAGCTTAGGTTTAAGGGGTCGTTCCTACGAGCAGTACTTC. Translation gives CASSLGLRGRSYEQYF.